This T cell receptor beta chain was retrieved from a study of T cell repertoires in cytomegalovirus infection. CDR1 MNHEY and CDR2 SMNVEV come from the germline V gene (reference sequence). Losses at the gene ends were 4 bases for V and 3 bases for J; bases not matched to a gene: 14. CDR3 length: 17 residues. In the case of this clonotype: Its antigen is unidentified.

TCRdb analysed the reads with MiXCR anew, one entry per CDR3 protein. The profile shows approximately 220,000 distinct CDR3 sequences, 35% to 40% of them singletons. The chain carries TRBV27 and TRBJ2-7; 8 nucleotides match TRBD2. Here the sequenced sample was CD8+ T cells from cultured PBMCs, taken from culture after CMV antigen stimulation. This clonotype originated in a human donor in good health (CMV status not recorded). Some clones in this sample may be carry-over from other donors' samples. The CDR3 reads CASSYQAGVAGSYEQYF. CDR3 nucleotide sequence: TGTGCCAGCAGTTACCAAGCGGGCGTAGCGGGGAGCTACGAGCAGTACTTC.